The 9 T cell receptor beta chains below come from one sample, sequenced in a study of T cell responses to AZD1222 COVID-19 vaccine. TCRdb keeps only in-frame clones here, not all; method: immunoSEQ multiplex PCR. The repertoire consists of 75,000 to 100,000 clones, with around 94% occurring once and the leading ten covering roughly 13%. The sample consisted of peripheral blood, taken on day 0 of AZD1222 vaccination. The receptors were sampled from an adult in good health.

The genes are TRBV7-2 and TRBJ1-1, with D perhaps matching TRBD1 (5 bases). Trimming cost V 5 bases and J 4 bases, with 14 bases left between them. The germline V gene has CDR1 SGHTA and CDR2 FQGNSA. The CDR3 contains 14 residues. CDR3 in amino acids: CASSLWAGGTEAFF. Written as DNA, the CDR3 is TGTGCCAGCAGCCTATGGGCCGGGGGCACTGAAGCTTTCTTT.

The chain links TRBV19 to TRBJ2-1; TRBD2 matches at 12 bases. Germline-derived CDR1 and CDR2 are LNHDA and SQIVND (reference sequence). CDR3 length: 17 amino acids. V dropped 3 bases and J dropped 4; count of bases not matched to a gene: 7. The CDR3 DNA sequence: TGTGCCAGTAGTATCTCTAGCGGGGGGGCCAGGTACAATGAGCAGTTCTTC. Translation: CASSISSGGARYNEQFF.

J is TRBJ2-1 and V is TRBV7-3; the D is unclear. The germline V gene has CDR1 SGHTA and CDR2 FQGTGA. The CDR3 is 15 amino acids. Trimming pared 5 bases from V and 8 bases from J, leaving 19 bases between. The CDR3 loop is CASSPALGPLDEQFF. The CDR3 DNA reads TGTGCCAGCAGCCCCGCCCTAGGTCCCCTCGATGAGCAGTTCTTC.

V usage is TRBV27 and J usage is TRBJ1-2, with a tentative D call TRBD1 (6 bases). Germline V gene data show CDR1 as MNHEY and CDR2 as SMNVEV (reference sequence). The CDR3 totals 16 residues. V dropped 5 bases and J dropped 8 bases, with 24 bases sitting between them. CDR3 coding DNA: TGTGCCAGCAGTCCCTACCCTGCAGGGGCGAGGGGGGGCTACACCTTC. Its translation is CASSPYPAGARGGYTF.

The chain combines TRBV19 with TRBJ1-6; D remains ambiguous. CDR1 is LNHDA, CDR2 SQIVND, per germline (reference sequence). CDR3 length: 12 amino acids. Trimming removed 5 bases at V and 9 bases at J, with 8 bases between. In DNA, the CDR3 is TGTGCCAGTAGTCAAGGTTTTTCACCCCTCCACTTT. It translates to CASSQGFSPLHF.

The V call is TRBV19, the J call TRBJ1-4, with D uncertain. This CDR3 is 14 amino acids long. Germline V gene data show CDR1 as LNHDA and CDR2 as SQIVND (reference sequence). V shed 4 bases and J shed 12 bases, with 18 bases lying between them. CDR3 amino acids: CASSTSGVLVELFF. CDR3 DNA: TGTGCCAGTAGTACCTCCGGGGTTTTGGTAGAACTGTTTTTT.

The chain carries TRBV12-5 and TRBJ1-1, with D maybe TRBD1 (6 bases). V was clipped by 1 base and J by 1 base, with 13 bases between them. This CDR3 is 16 amino acids long. Germline loops: CDR1 LGHNT, CDR2 FRNRAP. CDR3: CASGLELVQGNTEAFF. The DNA of the CDR3 is TGTGCTAGTGGTTTGGAGTTGGTACAGGGGAACACTGAAGCTTTCTTT.

The V call is TRBV4-2, the J call TRBJ2-1; the match to TRBD2 covers 7 bases. The length of the CDR3 is 16 residues. The germline V gene encodes CDR1 LGHNA and CDR2 YNFKEQ. V was pared by 0 bases and J by 6 bases, with 8 bases of the junction left unmatched. As DNA, the CDR3 is TGTGCCAGCAGCCAAGAGCTGTCGACGGGAGGCAATGAGCAGTTCTTC. Protein sequence: CASSQELSTGGNEQFF.

V is TRBV2 and J is TRBJ2-2; a weak D match, TRBD1 (6 bases). Germline V CDR1 and CDR2: SNHLY, FYNNEI. The CDR3 has 16 residues. Between the trimmed V and J ends, which lost 8 bases and 0 bases, there was a span of 16 bases. This CDR3 reads CASLATGNSNTGELFF. The CDR3 nucleotides are TGTGCCAGCTTAGCAACAGGGAATTCGAACACCGGGGAGCTGTTTTTT.